What follows are 5 T cell receptor beta chains derived from one specimen sequenced in a study of cytomegalovirus exposure and HLA in healthy donors. 13 Jbeta primers and 60 Vbeta primers were used for the PCR. Method: immunoSEQ multiplex PCR; TCRdb's copy keeps in-frame clones and lacks some. The data contain 130,000 to 150,000 clones, 78% of them seen just once; the ten biggest clones take up over 2%. Sequenced input: PBMCs. The receptor source for this set is a woman aged 18-29 years in good health and CMV-seropositive.

J is TRBJ2-5 and V is TRBV6-6; 10 nucleotides align to TRBD1. The CDR3 contains 16 residues. V lost 6 bases to trimming and J lost 5 bases; unmatched junction nucleotides: 12. Germline V gives CDR1 MNHNY, CDR2 SVGAGI (reference sequence). CDR3 sequence (DNA): TGTGCCAGCAGCCCCGGGACAGGGGCGGTTGGGGAGACCCAGTACTTC. Residues: CASSPGTGAVGETQYF.

There are a few counts of this clone. This chain connects TRBV14 to TRBJ2-2; 11 nucleotides match TRBD1. The V and J ends lost 4 bases and 3 bases, in that order; junction bases with no gene match: 4. The V gene's germline CDR1 is SGHDN and CDR2 FVKESK. There are 16 residues in the CDR3. For the CDR3, the DNA is TGTGCCAGCAGCCGTCGGGACAGGGGGGACACCGGGGAGCTGTTTTTT. Its translation: CASSRRDRGDTGELFF.

This clone was seen a few times. The chain links TRBV6-6 to TRBJ1-5; no clear D. V was pared by 4 bases and J by 4 bases, with 5 bases between. Germline V gene sequence: CDR1 MNHNY, CDR2 SVGAGI (reference sequence). The CDR3 runs 12 residues. The CDR3 DNA reads as TGTGCCAGCAGTTCCTTTAATCAGCCCCAGCATTTT. This encodes CASSSFNQPQHF.

The chain carries TRBV10-3 and TRBJ1-2, with TRBD1 matching 9 bases. The J segment lost 7 bases and the V segment lost 4 bases, leaving 10 bases of the junction unmatched. The CDR3 covers 15 residues. CDR1 and CDR2 from the germline V gene are ENHRY and SYGVKD. The DNA of the CDR3 is TGTGCCATCAGTGGAACCGGGACAGGGTACGGTGGCTACACCTTC. Residues: CAISGTGTGYGGYTF.

This clone was observed a handful of times. The chain couples TRBV10-2 to TRBJ1-5; 11 bases match TRBD1. The CDR3 loop spans 15 amino acids. Trimming at V came to 7 bases and at J to 2 bases, leaving 4 bases not matched to a gene. Germline V gene lookup returns CDR1 WSHSY and CDR2 SAAADI. The CDR3 here is CASTRTGGGNQPQHF. The CDR3 region has the DNA TGCGCCAGCACCAGGACAGGGGGCGGCAATCAGCCCCAGCATTTT.